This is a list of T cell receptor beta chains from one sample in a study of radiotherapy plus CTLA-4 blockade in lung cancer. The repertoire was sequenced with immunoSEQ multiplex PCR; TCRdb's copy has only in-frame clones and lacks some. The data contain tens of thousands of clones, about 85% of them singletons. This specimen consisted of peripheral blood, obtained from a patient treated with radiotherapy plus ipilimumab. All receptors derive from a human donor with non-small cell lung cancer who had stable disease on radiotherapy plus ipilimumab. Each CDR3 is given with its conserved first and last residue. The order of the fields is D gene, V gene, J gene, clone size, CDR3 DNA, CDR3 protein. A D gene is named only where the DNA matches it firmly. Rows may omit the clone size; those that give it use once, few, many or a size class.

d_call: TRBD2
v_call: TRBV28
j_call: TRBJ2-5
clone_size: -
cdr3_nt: TGTGCCAGCAGTTTAACGGGAGGTAGCGGCTTCCAAGAGACCCAGTACTTC
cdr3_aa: CASSLTGGSGFQETQYF

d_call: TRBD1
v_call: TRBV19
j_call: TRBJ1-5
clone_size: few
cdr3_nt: TGTGCCAGTAGCAGGACAGGGAGCAATCAGCCCCAGCATTTT
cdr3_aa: CASSRTGSNQPQHF

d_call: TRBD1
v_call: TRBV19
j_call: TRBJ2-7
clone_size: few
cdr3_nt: TGTGCCAGTAGTATAGGCGGGGCAGGGGGCGACGAGCAGTACTTC
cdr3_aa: CASSIGGAGGDEQYF

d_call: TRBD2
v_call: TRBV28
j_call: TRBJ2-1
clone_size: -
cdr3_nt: TGTGCCAGCAGTTTACCCAGCGGGAGGGGAAACAATGAGCAGTTCTTC
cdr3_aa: CASSLPSGRGNNEQFF

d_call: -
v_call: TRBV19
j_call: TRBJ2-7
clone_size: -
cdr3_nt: TGTGCCAGTAGTATGAGACGGGAGTGGGACCACGAGCAGTACTTC
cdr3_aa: CASSMRREWDHEQYF

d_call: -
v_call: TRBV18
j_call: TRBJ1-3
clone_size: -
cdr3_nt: TGTGCCAGCTCACCAGTGATCCCTAGAGACTCTGGAAACACCATATATTTT
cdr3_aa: CASSPVIPRDSGNTIYF

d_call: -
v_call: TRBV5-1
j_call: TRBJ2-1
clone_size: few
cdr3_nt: TGCGCCAGCAGCTCCCAGGGAGGAAGGGGTAGTAATGAGCAGTTCTTC
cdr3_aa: CASSSQGGRGSNEQFF

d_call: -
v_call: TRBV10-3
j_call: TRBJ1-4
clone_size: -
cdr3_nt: TGTGCTGCAACGGACAGAGTAAATGAAAAACTGTTTTTT
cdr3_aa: CAATDRVNEKLFF

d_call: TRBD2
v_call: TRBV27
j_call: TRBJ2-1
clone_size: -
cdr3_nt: TGTGCCAGCAGTTCGGGACTAGCGGGAGTCGGGGAGCAGTTCTTC
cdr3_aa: CASSSGLAGVGEQFF

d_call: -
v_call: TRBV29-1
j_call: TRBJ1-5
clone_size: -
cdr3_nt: TGCAGCGTATCGGGGGGCGCGAATCAGCCCCAGCATTTT
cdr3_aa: CSVSGGANQPQHF

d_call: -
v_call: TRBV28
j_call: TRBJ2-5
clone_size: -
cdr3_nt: TGTGCCAGCAGTCGGACAGTCCAAGAGACCCAGTACTTC
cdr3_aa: CASSRTVQETQYF

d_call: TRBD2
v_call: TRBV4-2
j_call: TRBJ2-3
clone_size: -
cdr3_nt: TGTGCCAGCAGCCAAGATCGGGAGGGCGGTTTAGCGGGAGTCACAGATACGCAGTATTTT
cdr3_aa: CASSQDREGGLAGVTDTQYF

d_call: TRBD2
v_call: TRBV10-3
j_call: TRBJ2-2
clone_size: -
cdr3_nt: TGTGTCATCAGCGGGACTAGCGGGAGGTACGCGAACACCGGGGAGCTGTTTTTT
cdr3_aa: CVISGTSGRYANTGELFF

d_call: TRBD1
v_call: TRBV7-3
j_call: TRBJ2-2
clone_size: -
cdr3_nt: TGTGCCAGCAGCACTACCGGGACAGAGTACGGGGAGCTGTTTTTT
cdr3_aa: CASSTTGTEYGELFF

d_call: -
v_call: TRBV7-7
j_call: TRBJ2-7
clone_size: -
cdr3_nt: TGTGCCAGCAGCCCGGGGTCGGGGGACGAGCAGTACTTC
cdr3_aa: CASSPGSGDEQYF

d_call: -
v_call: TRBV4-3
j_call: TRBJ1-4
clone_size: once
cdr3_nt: TGCGCCAGCAGCCAAGACAGGGGTGATGAAAAACTGTTTTTT
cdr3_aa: CASSQDRGDEKLFF

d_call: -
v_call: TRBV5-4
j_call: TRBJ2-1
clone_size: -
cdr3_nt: TGTGCCAGCAGTCCGGACCCTCAGGGGGGGCAGTTCTTC
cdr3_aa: CASSPDPQGGQFF

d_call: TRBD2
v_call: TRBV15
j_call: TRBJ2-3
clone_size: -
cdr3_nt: TGTGCCACCAGCTCCAGCCCAGCGGGAGGGGGATTATCGCAGTATTTT
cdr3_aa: CATSSSPAGGGLSQYF

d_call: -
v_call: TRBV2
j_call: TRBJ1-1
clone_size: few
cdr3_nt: TGTGCCAGCAGTGATTCAGGTATGAACACTGAAGCTTTCTTT
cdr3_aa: CASSDSGMNTEAFF

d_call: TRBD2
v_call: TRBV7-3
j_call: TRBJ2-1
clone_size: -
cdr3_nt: TGTGCCAGCAGCTTAACGGGACTAGCCTACAATGAGCAGTTCTTC
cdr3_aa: CASSLTGLAYNEQFF

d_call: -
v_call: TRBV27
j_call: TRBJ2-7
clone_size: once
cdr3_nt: TGTGCCAGCAGTTTAGGACACCCCTCCTACGAGCAGTACTTC
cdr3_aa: CASSLGHPSYEQYF

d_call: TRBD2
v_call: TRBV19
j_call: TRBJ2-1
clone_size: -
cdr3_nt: TGTGCCAGTATTGCGGGAGTAGGTTCCTACAATGAGCAGTTCTTC
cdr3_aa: CASIAGVGSYNEQFF

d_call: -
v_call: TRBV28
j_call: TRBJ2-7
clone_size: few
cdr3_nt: TGTGCCAGCAGTTTCCAGGGCCCCTACGAGCAGTACTTC
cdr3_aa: CASSFQGPYEQYF

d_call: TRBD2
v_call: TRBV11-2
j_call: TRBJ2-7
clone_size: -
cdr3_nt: TGTGCCAGCAGCTTAACTAGCGGGGAACCCTACGAGCAGTACTTC
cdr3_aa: CASSLTSGEPYEQYF

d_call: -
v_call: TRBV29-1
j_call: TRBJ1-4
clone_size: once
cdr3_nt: TGCAGCGTTGGGGGGCTAACTAATGAAAAACTGTTTTTT
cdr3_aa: CSVGGLTNEKLFF

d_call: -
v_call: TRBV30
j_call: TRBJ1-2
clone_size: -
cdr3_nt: TGTGCCTGGAGTGTAACGGCGGAGGGCTACACCTTC
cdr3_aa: CAWSVTAEGYTF

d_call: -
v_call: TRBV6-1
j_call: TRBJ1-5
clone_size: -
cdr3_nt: TGTGCCAGCAGTGACGGGGTTTTCAATCAGCCCCAGCATTTT
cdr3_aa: CASSDGVFNQPQHF

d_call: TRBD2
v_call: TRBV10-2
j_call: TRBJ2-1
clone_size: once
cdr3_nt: TGCGCCAGCAACCGACTAGCGGGAGATCCTGAGCAGTTCTTC
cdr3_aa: CASNRLAGDPEQFF

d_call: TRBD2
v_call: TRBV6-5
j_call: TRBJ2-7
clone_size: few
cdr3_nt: TGTGCCAGCACCCGCGGGGGTCTCAACGAGCAGTACTTC
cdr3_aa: CASTRGGLNEQYF

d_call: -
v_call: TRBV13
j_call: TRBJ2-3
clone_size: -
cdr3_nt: TGTGCCAGCAGCCACCGGGACAAGCACACAGATACGCAGTATTTT
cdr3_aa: CASSHRDKHTDTQYF

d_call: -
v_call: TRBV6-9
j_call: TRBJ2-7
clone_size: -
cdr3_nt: TGTGCCAGCAATAGGGGCCGTTCGTACGAGCAGTACTTC
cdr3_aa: CASNRGRSYEQYF

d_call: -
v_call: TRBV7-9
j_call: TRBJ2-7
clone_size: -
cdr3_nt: TGTGCCAGCAGCCTTCGGGACACTTCCTACGAGCAGTACTTC
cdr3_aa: CASSLRDTSYEQYF

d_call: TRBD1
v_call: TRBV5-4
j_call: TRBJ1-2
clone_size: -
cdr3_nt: TGTGCCAGCAGCTTGGACAGGGGAATCTATGGCTACACCTTC
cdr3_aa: CASSLDRGIYGYTF

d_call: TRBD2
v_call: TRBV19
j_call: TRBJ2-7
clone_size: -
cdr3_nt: TGTGCCAGTAGTACCCTTAGCGGGAGGATCTACGAGCAGTACTTC
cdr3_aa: CASSTLSGRIYEQYF

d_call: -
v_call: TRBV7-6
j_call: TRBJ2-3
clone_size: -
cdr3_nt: TGTGCCAGCAGCTCGCTCCCCGGGGATACGCAGTATTTT
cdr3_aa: CASSSLPGDTQYF